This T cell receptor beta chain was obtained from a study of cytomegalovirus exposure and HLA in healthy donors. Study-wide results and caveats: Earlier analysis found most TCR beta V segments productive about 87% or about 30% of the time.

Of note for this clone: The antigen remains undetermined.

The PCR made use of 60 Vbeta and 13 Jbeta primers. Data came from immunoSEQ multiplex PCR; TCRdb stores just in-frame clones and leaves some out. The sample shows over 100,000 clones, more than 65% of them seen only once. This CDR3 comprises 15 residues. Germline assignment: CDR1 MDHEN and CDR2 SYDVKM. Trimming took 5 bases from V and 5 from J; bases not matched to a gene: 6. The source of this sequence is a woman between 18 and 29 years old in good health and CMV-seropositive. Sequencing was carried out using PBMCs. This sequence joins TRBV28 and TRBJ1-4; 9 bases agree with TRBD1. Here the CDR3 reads CASSAGTGSNEKLFF. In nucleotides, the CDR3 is TGTGCCAGCAGTGCCGGGACAGGGTCCAATGAAAAACTGTTTTTT.